A single sample is the source of the 27 T cell receptor beta chains below, sequenced in a study of OX40 agonist ivuxolimab in advanced cancers. TCRdb's table, derived via immunoSEQ multiplex PCR, lists solely in-frame clones and lacks some. The data contain about 63,000 clones, 85% to 90% of them singletons. The material was CD4+ or CD8+ T cells sorted from blood, obtained in a trial of the OX40 agonist ivuxolimab. The receptor source for this set is an adult with an advanced solid tumor such as melanoma, head and neck, liver or kidney cancer.

The chain joins TRBV7-2 to TRBJ2-5, with TRBD1 as a possible D gene (6 bases). Germline V gene sequence: CDR1 SGHTA, CDR2 FQGNSA. The CDR3 extends over 13 amino acids. V was cut by 5 bases and J by 5 bases, with 12 bases left in between. CDR3 nucleotide sequence: TGTGCCAGCAGCCCGTTTGGGGGCGAGACCCAGTACTTC. Translating it yields CASSPFGGETQYF.

This chain joins TRBV29-1 and TRBJ2-1, with D perhaps TRBD1 (6 bases). This CDR3 spans 18 amino acids. V was cut by 7 bases and J by 4 bases, with 29 bases left in between. Per germline, CDR1 SQVTM and CDR2 ANQGSEA. In nucleotides, the CDR3 is TGCAGCGCGCGAGGGGGATCAACCAGTGGGTCTCATTACAATGAGCAGTTCTTC. This encodes CSARGGSTSGSHYNEQFF.

This clone was seen once. The V and J genes are TRBV19 and TRBJ2-7, with D hard to call. V was trimmed by 2 bases and J by 6 bases, leaving 17 bases between them. The germline V gene has CDR1 LNHDA and CDR2 SQIVND (reference sequence). The CDR3 totals 15 residues. CDR3 sequence reads: CASSINRAVETEQYF. The CDR3 DNA reads TGTGCCAGTAGTATAAATCGGGCAGTGGAGACCGAGCAGTACTTC. Full variable domain (missing parts from reference TRBV19 and TRBJ2-7): DGGITQSPKYLFRKEGQNVTLSCEQNLNHDAMYWYRQDPGQGLRLIYYSQIVNDFQKGDIAEGYSVSREKKESFPLTVTSAQKNPTAFYLCASSINRAVETEQYFGPGTRLTVT.

The chain links TRBV10-1 to TRBJ2-3, with D maybe TRBD2 (5 bases). The V and J ends lost 4 bases and 6 bases respectively, with 8 bases between them. The CDR3 length is 12 residues. In germline, CDR1 is WNHNN, CDR2 SYGVQD (reference sequence). The DNA for the CDR3 is TGCGCCAGCAGTGGGTCGGGGGATACGCAGTATTTT. Its translation: CASSGSGDTQYF.

This sequence joins TRBV5-4 and TRBJ2-5; D call uncertain. The CDR3 covers 15 residues. The V and J ends lost 5 bases and 1 base respectively, with 15 bases between them. The germline V gene has CDR1 SGHNT and CDR2 YYREEE (reference sequence). As DNA, the CDR3 is TGTGCCAGCAGTTGGACCAGTGGGTCCCAAGAGACCCAGTACTTC. Protein product: CASSWTSGSQETQYF. Full variable domain (rest looked up from reference TRBV5-4 and TRBJ2-5): ETGVTQSPTHLIKTRGQQVTLRCSSQSGHNTVSWYQQALGQGPQFIFQYYREEENGRGNFPPRFSGLQFPNYSSELNVNALELDDSALYLCASSWTSGSQETQYFGPGTRLLVL.

The chain employs TRBV7-6 and TRBJ2-7, with TRBD1 identical over 8 bases. J gave up 4 bases and V 4 bases, and 9 bases lay outside the gene matches. CDR1 and CDR2 (germline): SGHVS, FNYEAQ. The CDR3 covers 15 residues. The CDR3 DNA is TGTGCCAGCAGCTCCGCCCCAGGGGGCGCATACGAGCAGTACTTC. It specifies CASSSAPGGAYEQYF.

This chain links TRBV2 with TRBJ2-7; no reliable D call. This CDR3 spans 12 amino acids. CDR1 SNHLY and CDR2 FYNNEI come from the germline V gene. Trimming took off 4 bases at V and 2 bases at J, with 6 bases between the two ends. CDR3 bases: TGTGCCAGCAGTGGGGCAGCCTACGAGCAGTACTTC. This codes for CASSGAAYEQYF.

The V and J genes are TRBV7-9 and TRBJ2-1, with 10 bases that match TRBD2. Germline assignment: CDR1 SEHNR and CDR2 FQNEAQ (reference sequence). Trimming cost V 5 bases and J 0 bases; bases outside gene matches: 4. This CDR3 comprises 16 residues. The CDR3 nucleotides read TGTGCCAGCAGCATACTAGCGGGGAGCTCCTACAATGAGCAGTTCTTC. Translating gives CASSILAGSSYNEQFF.

This chain's CDR3 is CASSSMDRRAFF. CDR3 nucleotides: TGTGCCAGCAGTTCCATGGACAGACGTGCTTTCTTT. The V call is TRBV6-5, the J call TRBJ1-1, with a weak D call TRBD1 (6 bases). The length of the CDR3 is 12 residues. V lost 4 bases and J 11 bases, leaving 14 bases between the germline ends. Germline lookup yields CDR1 MNHEY and CDR2 SVGAGI.

This sequence joins TRBV5-4 and TRBJ2-7, with no clear D. Germline assignment: CDR1 SGHNT and CDR2 YYREEE (reference sequence). This CDR3 region has 12 residues. Trimming cost V 0 bases and J 9 bases, with 10 bases left between them. The CDR3 DNA reads TGTGCCAGCAGCTTGGCCGGCAATTGGCAGTACTTC. It is translated as CASSLAGNWQYF.

The table lists this clone with a count of one. CDR3 protein: CASAWGAATNEKLFF. Written as DNA, the CDR3 is TGTGCCAGCGCCTGGGGGGCAGCAACTAATGAAAAACTGTTTTTT. The chain carries TRBV18 and TRBJ1-4, with D possibly TRBD1 on 6 matching bases. The CDR3 covers 15 residues. Trimming took off 8 bases at V and 0 bases at J, with 13 bases between the two ends. Per germline, CDR1 KGHSH and CDR2 LQKENI.

The genes are TRBV9 and TRBJ1-2; possibly TRBD1 for D (6 bases). The germline gives CDR1 SGDLS, CDR2 YYNGEE. The length of the CDR3 is 13 residues. V was trimmed by 3 bases and J by 8 bases, leaving 14 bases between them. CDR3 sequence reads: CASSAYNRDGYTF. CDR3 bases: TGTGCCAGCAGCGCCTACAACAGGGACGGCTACACCTTC.

The chain is built from TRBV7-9 and TRBJ2-2; D may match TRBD1 or TRBD2 (5 bases each). Germline values: CDR1 SEHNR, CDR2 FQNEAQ (reference sequence). CDR3 size: 16 residues. V lost 2 bases, J lost 5 bases, and 15 bases lay in between. CDR3 in amino acids: CASSLPQGVTTGELFF. CDR3 DNA sequence: TGTGCCAGCAGCTTACCTCAGGGAGTAACGACCGGGGAGCTGTTTTTT.

This clone was counted only a few times. This rearrangement joins TRBV5-4 to TRBJ1-3, with D possibly being TRBD1 (5 bases). The CDR3 runs 15 residues. Trimming shortened V by 4 bases and J by 0 bases, and 11 bases separated the two germline ends. Germline CDR1 SGHNT, CDR2 YYREEE (reference sequence). CDR3 DNA sequence: TGTGCCAGCAGCGTAGGGACCTACTCTGGAAACACCATATATTTT. It specifies CASSVGTYSGNTIYF.

The rearrangement uses TRBV15 and TRBJ2-7; perhaps TRBD1 as D (6 bases). CDR1 is LNHNV and CDR2 is YYDKDF in the germline V gene (reference sequence). The CDR3 extends over 17 amino acids. V shed 1 base and J shed 2 bases, with 18 bases lying between them. DNA of the CDR3: TGTGCCACCAGCAGAGTCGCCCTCAGGGGTCGTCCCTACGAGCAGTACTTC. It encodes CATSRVALRGRPYEQYF.

This chain joins TRBV21-1 and TRBJ2-4. TRBV21-1 constitutes a pseudogene. This CDR3 is built from 18 residues. Here the CDR3 reads CASSTRDTTSGAKNIQYF. The CDR3 bases are TGTGCCAGCAGCACGCGGGACACCACCTCAGGGGCCAAAAACATTCAGTACTTC.

This CDR3 is CASSLGAAGGLADTQYF. DNA for the CDR3: TGTGCCAGCAGCCTCGGGGCAGCGGGAGGGCTCGCAGATACGCAGTATTTT. V is TRBV5-8 and J is TRBJ2-3, with TRBD2 matching 10 bases. CDR1 is SGHTS, CDR2 YDEGEE, per germline. This CDR3 has 17 residues. J was trimmed by 4 bases and V by 4 bases; bases with no gene match: 12.

V gene TRBV9 combines with J gene TRBJ1-4; maybe TRBD1 (6 bases). This CDR3 comprises 16 residues. The germline gives CDR1 SGDLS, CDR2 YYNGEE. Trimming removed 1 base at V and 2 bases at J, with 12 bases between. The CDR3 is CASSVRAGVTNEKLFF. Here the CDR3 DNA reads TGTGCCAGCAGCGTAAGGGCAGGGGTGACTAATGAAAAACTGTTTTTT.

The V call is TRBV19, the J call TRBJ2-6, with unresolved D. V dropped 5 bases and J dropped 0 bases, with 8 bases sitting between them. The CDR3 covers 15 residues. Germline CDR1 reads LNHDA; CDR2 reads SQIVND (reference sequence). The CDR3 nucleotides are TGTGCCAGTAGTGTACTGAGCTCTGGGGCCAACGTCCTGACTTTC. Protein product: CASSVLSSGANVLTF.

V is TRBV7-2 and J is TRBJ2-7; D may be TRBD1 or TRBD2 (5 bases each). Trimming removed 2 bases at V and 6 bases at J, with 14 bases between. Per germline, CDR1 SGHTA and CDR2 FQGNSA. There are 14 residues in the CDR3. The CDR3 reads CASSLLSGTREQYF. The CDR3 DNA reads as TGTGCCAGCAGCTTACTCTCCGGGACCCGCGAGCAGTACTTC.

The chain joins TRBV5-1 to TRBJ2-3; 7 nucleotides align to TRBD1. Trimming at V came to 0 bases and at J to 5 bases, leaving 9 bases not matched to a gene. Germline V gene sequence: CDR1 SGHRS, CDR2 YFSETQ. The CDR3 runs 16 residues. The CDR3 sequence is CASSLAGEGGRDTQYF. CDR3 sequence (DNA): TGCGCCAGCAGCTTGGCCGGGGAAGGGGGCCGAGATACGCAGTATTTT.

The V call is TRBV19, the J call TRBJ1-3; possible D gene TRBD1, 5 bases. Per germline, CDR1 LNHDA and CDR2 SQIVND (reference sequence). The CDR3 spans 15 residues. V lost 4 bases and J lost 0, with 10 bases in between. CDR3: CASSRTGFSGNTIYF. As DNA, the CDR3 is TGTGCCAGTAGTAGAACAGGCTTCTCTGGAAACACCATATATTTT.

V gene TRBV2 combines with J gene TRBJ2-7; D perhaps matches TRBD2 (6 bases). V lost 4 bases and J lost 2, with 21 bases in between. This CDR3 is 17 amino acids long. In germline, CDR1 is SNHLY, CDR2 FYNNEI. CDR3 coding DNA: TGTGCCAGCAGTGTAAGTGGAGGGAATTCCCGGGCCTACGAGCAGTACTTC. Translation gives CASSVSGGNSRAYEQYF.

The genes are TRBV5-1 and TRBJ2-3; D remains unclear. The CDR3 has 14 residues. Germline CDR1 and CDR2: SGHRS and YFSETQ. V gave up 0 bases and J gave up 2 bases, with 7 bases separating them. CDR3 in amino acids: CASSLEGITDTQYF. The CDR3 nucleotides are TGCGCCAGCAGCTTGGAGGGCATCACAGATACGCAGTATTTT.

The V gene is TRBV5-1, the J gene TRBJ2-7; D is perhaps TRBD1 (5 bases). This CDR3 region has 13 residues. Deletions cut 4 bases from V and 5 bases from J, with 13 bases between. Germline-derived CDR1 and CDR2 are SGHRS and YFSETQ. CDR3: CASSVTLGDEQYF. CDR3 DNA sequence: TGCGCCAGCAGCGTGACCCTAGGGGACGAGCAGTACTTC.

This clone occurred once. The chain employs TRBV6-5 and TRBJ2-7, with 9 bases lining up with TRBD1. V shed 5 bases, J shed 4 bases, and the junction held 6 bases outside the gene matches. Germline CDR1 and CDR2: MNHEY and SVGAGI. The CDR3 extends over 14 amino acids. The CDR3 DNA follows: TGTGCCAGCAGTCGTGGACAGGGGTTGTACGAGCAGTACTTC. Protein product: CASSRGQGLYEQYF.

The genes are TRBV5-1 and TRBJ2-5; tentatively, D is TRBD1 or TRBD2 (5 bases each). Germline V lookup: CDR1 SGHRS, CDR2 YFSETQ. This CDR3 contains 15 residues. Trimming pared 4 bases from V and 1 base from J, leaving 14 bases between. The CDR3 reads CASSRGRDLQETQYF. The CDR3 DNA sequence: TGCGCCAGCAGCCGCGGCCGGGACCTCCAAGAGACCCAGTACTTC. Full variable domain (missing parts from reference TRBV5-1 and TRBJ2-5): KAGVTQTPRYLIKTRGQQVTLSCSPISGHRSVSWYQQTPGQGLQFLFEYFSETQRNKGNFPGRFSGRQFSNSRSEMNVSTLELGDSALYLCASSRGRDLQETQYFGPGTRLLVL.